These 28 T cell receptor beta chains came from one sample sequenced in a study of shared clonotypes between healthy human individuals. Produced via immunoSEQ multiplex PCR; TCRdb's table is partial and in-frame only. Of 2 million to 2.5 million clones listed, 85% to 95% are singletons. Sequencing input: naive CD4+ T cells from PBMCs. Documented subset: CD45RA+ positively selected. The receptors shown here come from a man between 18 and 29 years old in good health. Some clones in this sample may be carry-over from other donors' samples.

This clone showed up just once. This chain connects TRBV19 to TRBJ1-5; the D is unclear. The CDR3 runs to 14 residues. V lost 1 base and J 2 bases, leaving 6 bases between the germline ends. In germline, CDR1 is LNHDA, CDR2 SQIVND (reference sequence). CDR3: CASSIGLGNQPQHF. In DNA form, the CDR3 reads TGTGCCAGTAGTATAGGACTCGGCAATCAGCCCCAGCATTTT.

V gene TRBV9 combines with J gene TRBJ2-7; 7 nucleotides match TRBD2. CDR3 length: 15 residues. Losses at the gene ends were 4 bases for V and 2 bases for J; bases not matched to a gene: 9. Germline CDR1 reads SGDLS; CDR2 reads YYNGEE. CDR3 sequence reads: CASSPTSGTTYEQYF. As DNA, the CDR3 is TGTGCCAGCAGCCCCACGAGTGGGACTACCTACGAGCAGTACTTC.

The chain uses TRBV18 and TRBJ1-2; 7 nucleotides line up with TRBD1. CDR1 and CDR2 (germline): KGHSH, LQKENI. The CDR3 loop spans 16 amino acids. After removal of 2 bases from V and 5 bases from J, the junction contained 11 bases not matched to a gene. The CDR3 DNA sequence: TGTGCCAGCTCACCAACCCCCGGCAGGGGGGATTATGGCTACACCTTC. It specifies CASSPTPGRGDYGYTF.

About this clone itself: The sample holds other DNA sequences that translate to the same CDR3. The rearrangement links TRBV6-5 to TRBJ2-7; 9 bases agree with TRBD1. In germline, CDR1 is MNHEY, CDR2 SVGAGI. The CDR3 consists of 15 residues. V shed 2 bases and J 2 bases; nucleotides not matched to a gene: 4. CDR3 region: CASSYQDRGTYEQYF. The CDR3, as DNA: TGTGCCAGCAGTTACCAGGACAGGGGCACCTACGAGCAGTACTTC.

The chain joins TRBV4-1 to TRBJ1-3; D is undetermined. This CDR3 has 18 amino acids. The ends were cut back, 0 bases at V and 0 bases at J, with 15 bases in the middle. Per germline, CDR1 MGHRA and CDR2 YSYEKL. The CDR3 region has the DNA TGCGCCAGCAGCCAAGAAAGGACGTCGGGTGGCTCTGGAAACACCATATATTTT. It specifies CASSQERTSGGSGNTIYF.

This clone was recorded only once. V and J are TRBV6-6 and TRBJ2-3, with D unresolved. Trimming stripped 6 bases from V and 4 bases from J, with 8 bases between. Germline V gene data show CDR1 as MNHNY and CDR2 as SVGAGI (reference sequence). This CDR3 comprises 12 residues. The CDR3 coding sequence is TGTGCCAGCAGAGTGGGTGCAGATACGCAGTATTTT. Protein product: CASRVGADTQYF.

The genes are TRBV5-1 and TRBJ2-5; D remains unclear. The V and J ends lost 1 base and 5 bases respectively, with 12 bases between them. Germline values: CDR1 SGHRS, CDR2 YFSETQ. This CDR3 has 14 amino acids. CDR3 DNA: TGCGCCAGCAGCTTGCAGGCTCTAGGGGAGACCCAGTACTTC. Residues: CASSLQALGETQYF.

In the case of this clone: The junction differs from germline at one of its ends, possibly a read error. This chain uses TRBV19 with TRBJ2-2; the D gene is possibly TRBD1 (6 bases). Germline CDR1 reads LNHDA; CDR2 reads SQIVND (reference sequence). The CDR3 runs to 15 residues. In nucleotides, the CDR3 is TGTGCTAGTAGTATTGGGGGCTGGTTTTACGGGGAGCTGTTTTTT. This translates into CASSIGGWFYGELFF.

Here the CDR3 reads CASIPGKISLYEQYF. The CDR3 DNA reads as TGCGCCAGCATCCCGGGGAAAATCAGTCTTTACGAGCAGTACTTC. This chain joins TRBV5-1 and TRBJ2-7; possible D gene TRBD2, 5 bases. The V end was cut by 6 bases, the J end by 4 bases, with 20 bases between. Per the germline V gene, CDR1 is SGHRS and CDR2 is YFSETQ. This CDR3 region has 15 residues.

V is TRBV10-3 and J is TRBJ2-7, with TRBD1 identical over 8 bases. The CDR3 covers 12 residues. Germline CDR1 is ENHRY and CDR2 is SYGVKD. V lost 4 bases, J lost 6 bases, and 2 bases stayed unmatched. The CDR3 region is CAISGTGLEQYF. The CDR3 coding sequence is TGTGCCATCAGTGGGACAGGGCTCGAGCAGTACTTC.

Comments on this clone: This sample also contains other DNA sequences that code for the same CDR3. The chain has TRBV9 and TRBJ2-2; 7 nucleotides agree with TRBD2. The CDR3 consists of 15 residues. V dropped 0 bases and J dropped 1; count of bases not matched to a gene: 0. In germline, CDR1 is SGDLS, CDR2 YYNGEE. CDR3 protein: CASSVAGGNTGELFF. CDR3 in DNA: TGTGCCAGCAGCGTAGCGGGAGGGAACACCGGGGAGCTGTTTTTT.

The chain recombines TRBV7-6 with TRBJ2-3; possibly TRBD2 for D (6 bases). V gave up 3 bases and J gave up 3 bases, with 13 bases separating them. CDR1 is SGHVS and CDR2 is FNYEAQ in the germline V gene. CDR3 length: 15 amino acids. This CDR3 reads CASSLEGRGTDTQYF. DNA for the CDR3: TGTGCCAGCAGCTTGGAGGGAAGGGGAACAGATACGCAGTATTTT.

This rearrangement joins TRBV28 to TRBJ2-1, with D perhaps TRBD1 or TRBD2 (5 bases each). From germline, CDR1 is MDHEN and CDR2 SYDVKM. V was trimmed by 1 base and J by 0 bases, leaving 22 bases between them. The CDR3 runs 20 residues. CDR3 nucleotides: TGTGCCAGCAGTTTATTGGTAGGGGACCTTCAAAGTTCCTCCTACAATGAGCAGTTCTTC. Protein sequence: CASSLLVGDLQSSSYNEQFF.

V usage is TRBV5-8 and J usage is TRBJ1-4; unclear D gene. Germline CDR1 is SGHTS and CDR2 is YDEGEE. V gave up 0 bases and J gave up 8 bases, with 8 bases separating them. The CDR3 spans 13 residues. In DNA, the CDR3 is TGTGCCAGCAGCTTGGGCAGATCCGAAAAACTGTTTTTT. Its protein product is CASSLGRSEKLFF.

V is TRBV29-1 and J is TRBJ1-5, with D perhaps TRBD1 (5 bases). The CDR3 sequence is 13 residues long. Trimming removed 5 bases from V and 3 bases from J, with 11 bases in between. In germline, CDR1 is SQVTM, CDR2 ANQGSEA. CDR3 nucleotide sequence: TGCAGCGTTTCTCAGGGTGACAATCAGCCCCAGCATTTT. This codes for CSVSQGDNQPQHF.

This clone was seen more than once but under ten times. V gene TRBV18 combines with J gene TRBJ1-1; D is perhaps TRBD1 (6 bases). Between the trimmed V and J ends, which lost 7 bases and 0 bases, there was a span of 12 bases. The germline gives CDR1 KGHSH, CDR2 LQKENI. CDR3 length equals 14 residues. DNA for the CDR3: TGTGCCAGCTTCACAGGGCGCATGAACACTGAAGCTTTCTTT. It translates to CASFTGRMNTEAFF.

This CDR3 is CASSIATGQGRTNEKLFF. CDR3 coding DNA: TGTGCCAGTAGTATAGCTACGGGACAGGGTCGGACTAATGAAAAACTGTTTTTT. V and J are TRBV19 and TRBJ1-4; TRBD1 matches 9 bases. The V segment lost 1 base and the J segment 2 bases; nucleotides outside the gene matches: 8. The length of the CDR3 is 18 residues. Germline CDR1 and CDR2: LNHDA and SQIVND (reference sequence).

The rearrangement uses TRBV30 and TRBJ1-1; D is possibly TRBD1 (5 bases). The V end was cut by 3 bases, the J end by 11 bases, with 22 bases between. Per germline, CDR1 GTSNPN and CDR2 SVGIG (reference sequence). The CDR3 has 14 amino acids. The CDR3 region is CAWSTRGDSLGAFF. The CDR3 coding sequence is TGTGCCTGGAGCACCCGGGGGGACTCTCTGGGGGCTTTCTTT.

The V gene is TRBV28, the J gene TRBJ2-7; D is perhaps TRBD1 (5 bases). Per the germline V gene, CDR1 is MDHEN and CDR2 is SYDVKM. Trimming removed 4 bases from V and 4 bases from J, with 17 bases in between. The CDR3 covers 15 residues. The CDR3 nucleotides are TGTGCCAGCAGTTCCTTGACAGTGGACGTTTACGAGCAGTACTTC. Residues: CASSSLTVDVYEQYF.

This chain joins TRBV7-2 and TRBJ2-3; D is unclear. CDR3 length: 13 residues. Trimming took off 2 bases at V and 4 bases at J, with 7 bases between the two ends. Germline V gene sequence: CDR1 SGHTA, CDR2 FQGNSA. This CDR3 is CASSLTLPDTQYF. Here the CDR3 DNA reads TGTGCCAGCAGCTTAACTCTCCCAGATACGCAGTATTTT.

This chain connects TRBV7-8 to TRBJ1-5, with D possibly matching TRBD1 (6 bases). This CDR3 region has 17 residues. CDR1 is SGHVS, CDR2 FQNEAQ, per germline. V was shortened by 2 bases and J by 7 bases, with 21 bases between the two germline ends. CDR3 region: CASSLSVGGGPRQPQHF. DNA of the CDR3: TGTGCCAGCAGCTTAAGTGTCGGCGGGGGGCCGAGACAGCCCCAGCATTTT.

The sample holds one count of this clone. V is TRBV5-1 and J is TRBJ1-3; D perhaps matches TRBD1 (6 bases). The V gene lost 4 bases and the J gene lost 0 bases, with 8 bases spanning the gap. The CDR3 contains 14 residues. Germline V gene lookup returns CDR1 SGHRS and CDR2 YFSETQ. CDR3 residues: CASSGDTSGNTIYF. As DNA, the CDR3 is TGCGCCAGCAGCGGGGACACCTCTGGAAACACCATATATTTT.

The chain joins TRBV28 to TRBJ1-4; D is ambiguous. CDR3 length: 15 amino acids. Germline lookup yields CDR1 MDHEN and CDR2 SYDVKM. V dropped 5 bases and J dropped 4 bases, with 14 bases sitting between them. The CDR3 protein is CASSPGGRINEKLFF. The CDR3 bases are TGTGCCAGCAGTCCCGGCGGCAGAATTAATGAAAAACTGTTTTTT.

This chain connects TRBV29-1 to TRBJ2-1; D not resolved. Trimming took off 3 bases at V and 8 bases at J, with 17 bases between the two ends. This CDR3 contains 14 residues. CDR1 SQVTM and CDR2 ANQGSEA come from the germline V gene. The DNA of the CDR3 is TGCAGCGTTGATAGGAGCGCCCTAGTACATGAGCAGTTCTTC. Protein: CSVDRSALVHEQFF.

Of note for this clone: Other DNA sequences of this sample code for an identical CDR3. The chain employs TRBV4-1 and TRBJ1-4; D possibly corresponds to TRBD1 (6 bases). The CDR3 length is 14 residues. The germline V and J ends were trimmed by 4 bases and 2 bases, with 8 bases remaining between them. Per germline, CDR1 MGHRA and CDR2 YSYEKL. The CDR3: CASSRTATNEKLFF. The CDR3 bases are TGCGCCAGCAGCCGGACAGCTACTAATGAAAAACTGTTTTTT.

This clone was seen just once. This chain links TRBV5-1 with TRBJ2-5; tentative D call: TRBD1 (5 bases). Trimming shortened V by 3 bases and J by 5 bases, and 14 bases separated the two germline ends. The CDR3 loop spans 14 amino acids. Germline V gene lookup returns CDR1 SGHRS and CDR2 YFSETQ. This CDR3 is CASSSRPRVETQYF. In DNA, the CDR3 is TGCGCCAGCAGCTCTCGACCCAGGGTTGAGACCCAGTACTTC.

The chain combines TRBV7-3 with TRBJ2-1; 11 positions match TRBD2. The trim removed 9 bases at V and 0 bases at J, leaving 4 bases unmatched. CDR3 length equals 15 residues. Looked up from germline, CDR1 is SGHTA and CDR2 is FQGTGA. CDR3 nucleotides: TGTGCCAGTGCCGGGACTAGCGGCTCCTACAATGAGCAGTTCTTC. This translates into CASAGTSGSYNEQFF.

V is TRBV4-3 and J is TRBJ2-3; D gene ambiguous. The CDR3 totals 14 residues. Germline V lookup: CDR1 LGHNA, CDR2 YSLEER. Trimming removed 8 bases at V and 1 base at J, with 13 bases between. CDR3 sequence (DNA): TGCGCCAGCGCGCTTTCGACGGGCACAGATACGCAGTATTTT. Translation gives CASALSTGTDTQYF.